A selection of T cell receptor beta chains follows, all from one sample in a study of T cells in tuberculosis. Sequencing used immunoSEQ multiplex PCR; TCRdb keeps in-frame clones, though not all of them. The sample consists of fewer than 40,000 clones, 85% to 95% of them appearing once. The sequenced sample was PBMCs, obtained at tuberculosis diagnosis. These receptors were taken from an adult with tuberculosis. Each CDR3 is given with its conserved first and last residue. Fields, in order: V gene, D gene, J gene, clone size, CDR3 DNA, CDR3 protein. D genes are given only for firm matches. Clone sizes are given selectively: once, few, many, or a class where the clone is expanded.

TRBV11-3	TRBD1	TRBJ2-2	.	TGTGCCAGCAGCCCGGGACAGGCGAACACCGGGGAGCTGTTTTTT	CASSPGQANTGELFF
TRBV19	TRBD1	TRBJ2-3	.	TGTGCCAGTAGTAGGGACAGGGCCACAGATACGCAGTATTTT	CASSRDRATDTQYF
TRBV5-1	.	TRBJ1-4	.	TGCGCCAGCAGCTACGCCACGGAGGAAAAACTGTTTTTT	CASSYATEEKLFF
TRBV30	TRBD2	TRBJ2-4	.	TGTGCCTGGAGCCGCGGGGGAAGCGCGCGTTTAGCCAAAAACATTCAGTACTTC	CAWSRGGSARLAKNIQYF
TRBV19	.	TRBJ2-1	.	TGTGCCAGTGGCCCTGCGGGGTCCTACAATGAGCAGTTCTTC	CASGPAGSYNEQFF
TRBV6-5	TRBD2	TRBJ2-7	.	TGTGCCAGCTCACGGGGGGGGTACGAGCAGTACTTC	CASSRGGYEQYF
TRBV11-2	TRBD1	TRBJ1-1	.	TGTGCCAGCAGCGCCCGGACAGGGAACACTGAAGCTTTCTTT	CASSARTGNTEAFF
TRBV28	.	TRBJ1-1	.	TGTGCCAGCAGTTTATCTGGTGAGCACTCTGAAGCTTTCTTT	CASSLSGEHSEAFF
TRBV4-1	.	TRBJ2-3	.	TGCGCCAGCAGCCCCACCGGGACTAGCACAGATACGCAGTATTTT	CASSPTGTSTDTQYF
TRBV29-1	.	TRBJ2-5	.	TGCAGCGTTGAGGCAACGTACCAAGAGACCCAGTACTTC	CSVEATYQETQYF
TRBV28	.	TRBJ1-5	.	TGTGCCAGCAGTCCCAGGGAAGGTCGCAATCAGCCCCAGCATTTT	CASSPREGRNQPQHF
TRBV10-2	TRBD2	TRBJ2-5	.	TGCGCCAGCAGTGAGCCAAGCGGGGAGGGTGGAGAGACCCAGTACTTC	CASSEPSGEGGETQYF
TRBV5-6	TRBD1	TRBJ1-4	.	TGTGCCAGCAGTTATTCACTCAGGGGGGATAAACTGTTTTTT	CASSYSLRGDKLFF
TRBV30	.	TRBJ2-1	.	TGTGCCTGGAGCGGGCTAGCGTCGGATGAGCAGTTCTTC	CAWSGLASDEQFF
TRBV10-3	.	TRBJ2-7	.	TGTGCCATCAGTGAGTCCCGGGGAGAGCAGTACTTC	CAISESRGEQYF
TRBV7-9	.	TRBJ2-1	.	TGTGCCAGCAGCTTACTCGCAGGGTGCAATGAGCAGTTCTTC	CASSLLAGCNEQFF
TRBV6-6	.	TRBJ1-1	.	TGTGCCAGCACCAACAGGGCTTGGGGCACTGAAGCTTTCTTT	CASTNRAWGTEAFF
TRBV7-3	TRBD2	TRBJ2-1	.	TGTGCCAGCAGCTTAGGGTTAGCGGGGTACAATGAGCAGTTCTTC	CASSLGLAGYNEQFF
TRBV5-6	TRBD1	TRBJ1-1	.	TGTGCCAGCAGCCCGGACAGGGGCGGCACTGAAGCTTTCTTT	CASSPDRGGTEAFF
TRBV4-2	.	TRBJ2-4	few	TGTGCCAGCAGCCCCTCACTGGAGGGAGTAGCCAAAAACATTCAGTACTTC	CASSPSLEGVAKNIQYF
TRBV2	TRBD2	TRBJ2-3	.	TGTGCTTTCCTAGCGGGGGGGGACACGCAGTATTTT	CAFLAGGDTQYF
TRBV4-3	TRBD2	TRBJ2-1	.	TGCGCCAGCAGCCAAGATCGGCTAGCGGGGGCGCGGGGTGAGCAGTTCTTC	CASSQDRLAGARGEQFF
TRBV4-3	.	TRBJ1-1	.	TGCGCCAGCAGCCACCGACAGTCGAACACTGAAGCTTTCTTT	CASSHRQSNTEAFF
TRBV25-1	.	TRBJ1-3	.	TGTGCCAGCATGGAGTCCTCCTCTGGAAACACCATATATTTT	CASMESSSGNTIYF
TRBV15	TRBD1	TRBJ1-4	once	TGTGCCACCAGCACCTATTTGGACAGGGGTTTGACTAATGAAAAACTGTTTTTT	CATSTYLDRGLTNEKLFF
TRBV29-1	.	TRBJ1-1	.	TGCAGCGTCCCCCAGGGGACTGAAGCTTTCTTT	CSVPQGTEAFF
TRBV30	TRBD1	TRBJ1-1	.	TGTGCCTGGAGTCGACAGGGTGAAGCTTTCTTT	CAWSRQGEAFF
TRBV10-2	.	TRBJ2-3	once	TGCGCCAGCAGTGACCGAGGTACGCAGTATTTT	CASSDRGTQYF
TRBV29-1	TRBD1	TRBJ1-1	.	TGCAGCGTCCCTGGACAGGGGGGGAACACTGAAGCTTTCTTT	CSVPGQGGNTEAFF
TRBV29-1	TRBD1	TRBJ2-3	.	TGCAGCGTCCGACAGGGGACCAACACAGATACGCAGTATTTT	CSVRQGTNTDTQYF
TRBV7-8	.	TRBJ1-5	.	TGTGCCAGCAGCTTAGCAGGGGCCCAGCCCCAGCATTTT	CASSLAGAQPQHF
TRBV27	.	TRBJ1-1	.	TGTGCCAGCAGCCCAGGGTTGAGGAACACTGAAGCTTTCTTT	CASSPGLRNTEAFF
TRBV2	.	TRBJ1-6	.	TGTGCCAGCGGGGAAGCCCATTCTTCACCCCTCCACTTT	CASGEAHSSPLHF
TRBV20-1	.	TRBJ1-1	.	TGCAGTGCTAGACAGAACACTGAAGCTTTCTTT	CSARQNTEAFF
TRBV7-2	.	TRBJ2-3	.	TGTGCCAGCAGCTTCTATGGCAGGGGGGCAGATACGCAGTATTTT	CASSFYGRGADTQYF
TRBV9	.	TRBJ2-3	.	TGTGCCAGCAGCCCGCAAGACAGACCCAGCACAGATACGCAGTATTTT	CASSPQDRPSTDTQYF
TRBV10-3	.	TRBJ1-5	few	TGTGCCATCAGTGAGTCGATGGGGCGCAATCAGCCCCAGCATTTT	CAISESMGRNQPQHF
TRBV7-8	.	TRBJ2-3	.	TGTGCCAGCAGCTACATGGGGGGGGCCAGAGGAAGAACAGATACGCAGTATTTT	CASSYMGGARGRTDTQYF
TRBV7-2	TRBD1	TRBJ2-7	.	TGTGCCAGCAGCCCAGGGGGGACAGGAGGGGAGCAGTACTTC	CASSPGGTGGEQYF
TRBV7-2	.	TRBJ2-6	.	TGTGCCAGCAGCTTAGTGTTTTGGGGCCGAGACTCTGGGGCCAACGTCCTGACTTTC	CASSLVFWGRDSGANVLTF
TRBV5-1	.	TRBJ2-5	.	TGCGCCAGCAGCCCTGGCGGGACGGGGCGGGAGACCCAGTACTTC	CASSPGGTGRETQYF
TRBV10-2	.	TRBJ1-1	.	TGCGCCAGCACAGACAGGCCGAACACTGAAGCTTTCTTT	CASTDRPNTEAFF
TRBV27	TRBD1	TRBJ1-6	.	TGTGCCAGCGCCTACGGACAGGGGCTCTATAATTCACCCCTCCACTTT	CASAYGQGLYNSPLHF
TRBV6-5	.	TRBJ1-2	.	TGTGCCAGCACCGGGGGAGGGGGAACGTCTGGCTACACCTTC	CASTGGGGTSGYTF
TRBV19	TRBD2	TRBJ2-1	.	TGTGCCACCCGGACTAGCGGGGGAAGCTCCTACAATGAGCAGTTCTTC	CATRTSGGSSYNEQFF
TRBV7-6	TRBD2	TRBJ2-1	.	TGTGCCAGCAGCCCCGGGACTAGCGGCTACAATGAGCAGTTCTTC	CASSPGTSGYNEQFF
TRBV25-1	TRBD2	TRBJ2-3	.	TGTGCCAGCCGTTCGGGACTAACTAGCACAGATACGCAGTATTTT	CASRSGLTSTDTQYF
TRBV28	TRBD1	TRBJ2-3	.	TGTGCCAGCAGTTCCCCGGGACAGGGGACAGATACGCAGTATTTT	CASSSPGQGTDTQYF